This T cell receptor beta chain is drawn from a study of technical replicates of blood from several donors. The protocol was immunoSEQ multiplex PCR, while the TCRdb copy is restricted to in-frame clones and leaves out a portion. The sample lists about 56,000 clones, around 96% occurring once. The sample consisted of PBMCs. The TCR comes from a human donor in good health. Some clones in this sample may be carry-over from other donors' samples.

The CDR3 region has the DNA TGTGCCAGCAGTTACGTTCAGGGTAGCACAGATACGCAGTATTTT. As protein: CASSYVQGSTDTQYF. This chain connects TRBV6-5 to TRBJ2-3, with a possible D match to TRBD1 (5 bases). V lost 2 bases and J lost 0, with 9 bases in between. The V gene's germline CDR1 is MNHEY and CDR2 SVGAGI. The CDR3 spans 15 residues.